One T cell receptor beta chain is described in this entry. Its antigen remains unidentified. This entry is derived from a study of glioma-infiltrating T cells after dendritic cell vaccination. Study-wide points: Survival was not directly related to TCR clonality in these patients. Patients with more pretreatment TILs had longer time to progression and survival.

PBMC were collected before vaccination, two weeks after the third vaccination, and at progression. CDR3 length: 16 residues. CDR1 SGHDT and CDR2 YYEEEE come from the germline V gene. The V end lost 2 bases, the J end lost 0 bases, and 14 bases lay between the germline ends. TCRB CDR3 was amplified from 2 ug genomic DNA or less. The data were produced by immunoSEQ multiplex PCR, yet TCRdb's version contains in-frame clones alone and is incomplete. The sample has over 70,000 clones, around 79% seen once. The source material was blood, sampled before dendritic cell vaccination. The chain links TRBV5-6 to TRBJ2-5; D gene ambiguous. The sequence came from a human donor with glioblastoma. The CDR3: CASSFRSAKHQETQYF. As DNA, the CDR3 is TGTGCCAGCAGCTTCCGCAGCGCTAAACACCAAGAGACCCAGTACTTC.